The 27 T cell receptor beta chains presented below share a single source sample, sequenced in a study of blood T cell repertoires in COVID-19. Sequencing was performed with immunoSEQ multiplex PCR; in TCRdb, only in-frame clones are kept and a portion is missing. Among 25,000 to 30,000 clones, approximately 93% were seen once, and the ten largest hold 0.83%. What was sequenced was peripheral blood. These receptor sequences come from a woman aged 70-85 years with COVID-19, enrolled during active disease.

The chain employs TRBV9 and TRBJ1-6; no clear D gene. V lost 4 bases and J lost 10, with 18 bases in between. Germline-derived CDR1 and CDR2 are SGDLS and YYNGEE. This CDR3 spans 15 amino acids. The DNA of the CDR3 is TGTGCCAGCAGCCTCCTTGGACTTGCGGGGTCACCCCTCCACTTT. Its translation: CASSLLGLAGSPLHF.

The V gene is TRBV28, the J gene TRBJ1-5, with D unresolved. CDR1 and CDR2 (germline): MDHEN, SYDVKM. This CDR3 has 14 residues. Trimming cost V 3 bases and J 3 bases, with 9 bases left between them. This chain's CDR3 is CASSFLQYNQPQHF. The CDR3 nucleotides read TGTGCCAGCAGTTTCCTACAGTACAATCAGCCCCAGCATTTT.

This chain uses TRBV5-1 with TRBJ1-2, with D possibly TRBD1 on 6 matching bases. V lost 0 bases and J 5 bases, leaving 8 bases between the germline ends. The CDR3 is made up of 13 amino acids. Germline assignment: CDR1 SGHRS and CDR2 YFSETQ. As DNA, the CDR3 is TGCGCCAGCAGCTTGGGGGACAAGTATGGCTACACCTTC. Translation: CASSLGDKYGYTF.

V usage is TRBV7-2 and J usage is TRBJ1-6; possibly TRBD1 for D (5 bases). The CDR3 consists of 15 residues. The V gene lost 1 base and the J gene lost 6 bases, with 10 bases spanning the gap. Germline lookup yields CDR1 SGHTA and CDR2 FQGNSA. The CDR3 loop reads CASSLDGGGNSPLHF. The CDR3 DNA sequence: TGTGCCAGCAGCTTAGATGGGGGAGGTAATTCACCCCTCCACTTT.

V gene TRBV6-5 combines with J gene TRBJ2-7; possible D gene TRBD2, 6 bases. This CDR3 is 12 amino acids long. The germline CDR1 and CDR2 sequences are MNHEY and SVGAGI. The V and J ends lost 6 bases and 4 bases respectively, with 10 bases between them. CDR3 protein: CASSPGTYEQYF. Written as DNA, the CDR3 is TGTGCCAGCAGCCCCGGGACTTACGAGCAGTACTTC.

V and J are TRBV6-5 and TRBJ2-1, with 7 bases fitting TRBD2. The junction had 9 bases not matched to a gene; V was cut back by 4 bases and J by 9 bases. Germline assignment: CDR1 MNHEY and CDR2 SVGAGI. The CDR3 spans 14 residues. DNA for the CDR3: TGTGCCAGCAGTTTGGGCGGGAGTTTGGGTGAGCAGTTCTTC. Amino acid sequence: CASSLGGSLGEQFF.

The CDR3 DNA is TGTGCCAGTAGTTCTCAAATGGGGGCTGGCAATCAGCCCCAGCATTTT. Translating gives CASSSQMGAGNQPQHF. This chain uses TRBV19 with TRBJ1-5; D perhaps matches TRBD1 (6 bases). The V end was cut by 5 bases, the J end by 2 bases, with 16 bases between. Germline CDR1 is LNHDA and CDR2 is SQIVND (reference sequence). This CDR3 is 16 amino acids long.

The genes are TRBV2 and TRBJ1-1; 12 nucleotides match TRBD1. Trimming took 5 bases from V and 2 from J; bases not matched to a gene: 9. Germline V gene sequence: CDR1 SNHLY, CDR2 FYNNEI. The CDR3 has 17 residues. CDR3 nucleotides: TGTGCCAGCAGTCGATCCGGGACAGGGGGCTTCAACACTGAAGCTTTCTTT. This encodes CASSRSGTGGFNTEAFF. The full variable domain, its missing parts supplied by reference TRBV2 and TRBJ1-1, is EPEVTQTPSHQVTQMGQEVILRCVPISNHLYFYWYRQILGQKVEFLVSFYNNEISEKSEIFDDQFSVERPDGSNFTLKIRSTKLEDSAMYFCASSRSGTGGFNTEAFFGQGTRLTVV.

V and J are TRBV19 and TRBJ1-5; 9 bases agree with TRBD1. Germline lookup yields CDR1 LNHDA and CDR2 SQIVND (reference sequence). With V trimmed by 4 bases and J by 1 base, 2 bases remained unmatched. The CDR3 spans 15 residues. The CDR3 DNA is TGTGCCAGTAGTAGGGACAGGGAGAGCAATCAGCCCCAGCATTTT. Amino acid sequence: CASSRDRESNQPQHF.

The rearrangement links TRBV5-5 to TRBJ1-5, with 7 bases matching TRBD1. CDR1 and CDR2 (germline): SGHKS, YYEKEE (reference sequence). This CDR3 has 12 residues. V shed 2 bases and J 11 bases; nucleotides not matched to a gene: 4. The CDR3, as DNA: TGTGCCAGCAGCTTCAGGGGGTTGGCCCAGCATTTT. Translation gives CASSFRGLAQHF.

This chain links TRBV18 with TRBJ1-4; a possible D gene is TRBD1 (5 bases). The germline V gene has CDR1 KGHSH and CDR2 LQKENI. Trimming removed 8 bases at V and 6 bases at J, with 16 bases between. The CDR3 length is 14 residues. CDR3 coding DNA: TGTGCCAGCCGTACCCGCGGGGGAGATGAAAAACTGTTTTTT. Its translation is CASRTRGGDEKLFF. Variable domain in full (rest from reference TRBV18 and TRBJ1-4): NAGVMQNPRHLVRRRGQEARLRCSPMKGHSHVYWYRQLPEEGLKFMVYLQKENIIDESGMPKERFSAEFPKEGPSILRIQQVVRGDSAAYFCASRTRGGDEKLFFGSGTQLSVL.

The chain couples TRBV11-2 to TRBJ2-1; a weak D match, TRBD2 (5 bases). CDR1 SGHAT and CDR2 FQNNGV come from the germline V gene. This CDR3 comprises 14 residues. V was pared by 5 bases and J by 4 bases, with 12 bases between. The CDR3 DNA reads TGTGCCAGCAGCAGTGCCGGGGTTTACAATGAGCAGTTCTTC. It is translated as CASSSAGVYNEQFF.

The rearrangement uses TRBV28 and TRBJ1-4, with 8 bases matching TRBD1. V was pared by 7 bases and J by 8 bases, with 6 bases of the junction left unmatched. Germline V gene data show CDR1 as MDHEN and CDR2 as SYDVKM. This CDR3 contains 13 residues. In DNA, the CDR3 is TGTGCCAGCAACCGACAGGGGAGGGAAAAACTGTTTTTT. Translation: CASNRQGREKLFF. Supplemented by reference TRBV28 and TRBJ1-4, the full variable domain reads DVKVTQSSRYLVKRTGEKVFLECVQDMDHENMFWYRQDPGLGLRLIYFSYDVKMKEKGDIPEGYSVSREKKERFSLILESASTNQTSMYLCASNRQGREKLFFGSGTQLSVL.

J is TRBJ1-3 and V is TRBV14, with 7 bases identical to TRBD1. This CDR3 spans 18 amino acids. The germline CDR1 and CDR2 sequences are SGHDN and FVKESK. V dropped 5 bases and J dropped 1; count of bases not matched to a gene: 14. The CDR3 is CASSEGWNRGRSGNTIYF. The CDR3 nucleotides are TGTGCCAGCAGCGAAGGTTGGAACAGGGGAAGGTCTGGAAACACCATATATTTT.

V usage is TRBV29-1 and J usage is TRBJ2-7; a possible D gene is TRBD2 (5 bases). This CDR3 has 19 amino acids. The V gene's germline CDR1 is SQVTM and CDR2 ANQGSEA. Trimming removed 3 bases at V and 6 bases at J, with 33 bases between. As DNA, the CDR3 is TGCAGCGTTGAGGTTGGAAGCGCAGGTGATGAGAGGGCCGGGTTCGAGCAGTACTTC. Its translation is CSVEVGSAGDERAGFEQYF.

The genes are TRBV6-6 and TRBJ1-4, with TRBD1 as a possible D gene (5 bases). The CDR3 totals 16 residues. Between the trimmed V and J ends, which lost 7 bases and 8 bases, there was a span of 23 bases. Germline V lookup: CDR1 MNHNY, CDR2 SVGAGI (reference sequence). The CDR3 DNA reads TGTGCCAGCATCAGAATCGCTGCAGGGAAGGGGGAAAAACTGTTTTTT. Amino acids: CASIRIAAGKGEKLFF.

This clone has more than one count but fewer than ten. V usage is TRBV7-3 and J usage is TRBJ2-7; the match to TRBD1 covers 8 bases. The junction had 6 bases not matched to a gene; V was cut back by 4 bases and J by 7 bases. There are 13 residues in the CDR3. Per the germline V gene, CDR1 is SGHTA and CDR2 is FQGTGA. CDR3 bases: TGTGCCAGCAGCTATGGACAGGGTGGAGAGCAGTACTTC. Translated: CASSYGQGGEQYF.

The chain links TRBV30 to TRBJ1-1; no definite D call. Trimming pared 4 bases from V and 6 bases from J, leaving 15 bases between. Germline-derived CDR1 and CDR2 are GTSNPN and SVGIG (reference sequence). The CDR3 extends over 13 amino acids. CDR3 coding DNA: TGTGCCTGGACGGGAGTGTTGAGTGCTGAAGCTTTCTTT. It specifies CAWTGVLSAEAFF. Full variable domain (missing parts from reference TRBV30 and TRBJ1-1): SQTIHQWPATLVQPVGSPLSLECTVEGTSNPNLYWYRQAAGRGLQLLFYSVGIGQISSEVPQNLSASRPQDRQFILSSKKLLLSDSGFYLCAWTGVLSAEAFFGQGTRLTVV.

The rearrangement uses TRBV28 and TRBJ2-7, with D tentatively TRBD1 (6 bases). Germline CDR1 is MDHEN and CDR2 is SYDVKM. The CDR3 has 14 amino acids. V was cut by 7 bases and J by 6 bases, with 19 bases left in between. The chain's CDR3 is CASTHVDRGGEQYF. The CDR3 nucleotides are TGTGCCAGCACCCACGTGGACAGAGGAGGCGAGCAGTACTTC.

The chain has TRBV5-1 and TRBJ2-3; 9 bases align to TRBD2. The CDR3 contains 16 residues. V was pared by 5 bases and J by 4 bases, with 11 bases of the junction left unmatched. The V gene's germline CDR1 is SGHRS and CDR2 YFSETQ. CDR3: CASSREGTSLSDTQYF. CDR3 sequence (DNA): TGCGCCAGCAGTCGTGAGGGGACTAGCCTCTCAGATACGCAGTATTTT.

The rearrangement links TRBV25-1 to TRBJ2-7, with D possibly being TRBD1 (5 bases). The germline V and J ends were trimmed by 6 bases and 0 bases, with 12 bases remaining between them. Germline CDR1 is MGHDK and CDR2 is SYGVNS. The CDR3 loop spans 14 amino acids. The CDR3 nucleotides are TGTGCCAGCAGCCCGACAGCTTACTCCTACGAGCAGTACTTC. It specifies CASSPTAYSYEQYF.

The V and J genes are TRBV10-1 and TRBJ2-7; 10 positions agree with TRBD2. This CDR3 is built from 15 residues. Germline V gives CDR1 WNHNN, CDR2 SYGVQD (reference sequence). J lost 7 bases, V lost 0 bases, and 6 bases had no gene match. The CDR3 bases are TGCGCCAGCAGTGAGTCCCTAGCGGGAGTGGTGGAGCAGTACTTC. Its translation is CASSESLAGVVEQYF.

The chain is built from TRBV19 and TRBJ2-6, with unresolved D. V lost 6 bases, J lost 1 base, and 25 bases lay in between. CDR3 length: 20 amino acids. In germline, CDR1 is LNHDA, CDR2 SQIVND (reference sequence). The chain's CDR3 is CASSLMASVITYSGANVLTF. Here the CDR3 DNA reads TGTGCCAGTAGCCTCATGGCCAGCGTGATAACTTATTCTGGGGCCAACGTCCTGACTTTC.

The chain recombines TRBV28 with TRBJ1-4; 9 positions agree with TRBD1. V trimming: 6 bases; J trimming: 7 bases; junction bases outside the gene matches: 9. The CDR3 length is 15 residues. Germline assignment: CDR1 MDHEN and CDR2 SYDVKM. The DNA of the CDR3 is TGTGCCAGCAGACCATCGGGACAGGGTGGTGAAAAACTGTTTTTT. Amino acids: CASRPSGQGGEKLFF.

This CDR3 is CASGYTLGDTQYF. In nucleotides, the CDR3 is TGTGCTAGTGGTTACACGTTGGGCGATACGCAGTATTTT. This sequence joins TRBV12-5 and TRBJ2-3; D remains unclear. The CDR3 length is 13 residues. Looked up from germline, CDR1 is LGHNT and CDR2 is FRNRAP. With 4 bases removed from V and 6 bases from J, the gap between germline ends came to 11 bases.

This clone is a singleton in its sample. The chain combines TRBV20-1 with TRBJ2-5; D not resolved. Trimming removed 6 bases from V and 2 bases from J, with 7 bases in between. This CDR3 is 11 amino acids long. Per the germline V gene, CDR1 is DFQATT and CDR2 is SNEGSKA (reference sequence). CDR3 protein: CSATQQETQYF. Here the CDR3 DNA reads TGCAGTGCCACACAGCAAGAGACCCAGTACTTC.

The gene calls are TRBV6-5 and TRBJ1-5; tentative D call: TRBD1 (6 bases). The CDR3 has 12 amino acids. Trimming took off 9 bases at V and 4 bases at J, with 10 bases between the two ends. CDR1 is MNHEY, CDR2 SVGAGI, per germline. CDR3 nucleotide sequence: TGTGCCAGTCAGGGGCCGAATCAGCCCCAGCATTTT. It is translated as CASQGPNQPQHF.